The rows below give T cell receptor beta chains drawn from one sample of a study of T-cell reconstitution after alpha-beta-depleted transplantation in children. One entry per CDR3 protein, called by TCRdb with MiXCR from the PCR reads. The data contain about 210,000 distinct CDR3 sequences, more than 15% of them singletons. Sequenced material: PBMCs, mostly from graft donor cells, taken 360 days after TCRalphabeta/CD19-depleted stem cell transplant. These receptors were obtained from a male patient between 2 and 15 years old who had a stem cell transplant for acute lymphoblastic leukemia, so the T cells may come from the graft donor. Each CDR3 is given with its conserved first and last residue. A D gene is named only where the DNA matches it firmly. Only some rows state a clone size, as once, few, many or a class for expanded clones.

J gene	clone size	V gene	D gene	CDR3 DNA	CDR3 protein
TRBJ1-4	-	TRBV7-2	TRBD1	TGTGCCAGCAGCCAGGACAGGGGTAATGAAAAACTGTTTTTT	CASSQDRGNEKLFF
TRBJ2-2	many	TRBV12-3/TRBV12-4	-	TGTGCCAGCAACCGGGTCCTGAACACCGGGGAGCTGTTTTTT	CASNRVLNTGELFF
TRBJ2-1	many	TRBV5-1	TRBD1	TGCGCCAGCAGCTCACAGGGGTACAATGAGCAGTTCTTC	CASSSQGYNEQFF
TRBJ2-5	many	TRBV10-2	-	TGCGCCAGCAGTGAGTTTAGATGGGCGGGGGACAATCAAGAGACCCAGTACTTC	CASSEFRWAGDNQETQYF
TRBJ2-1	-	TRBV6-1	TRBD2	TGTGCCAGCAGAGAAACCCGACTAGCGGGGGGCTCCACCCCCTACAATGAGCAGTTCTTC	CASRETRLAGGSTPYNEQFF
TRBJ1-5	-	TRBV6-5	-	TGTGCCAGCAGCCCTAGCCTAAACCGGGAAAGAGCCCAGCATTTT	CASSPSLNRERAQHF
TRBJ2-7	few	TRBV6-2/TRBV6-3	TRBD2	TGTGCCAGCGTCGAGTCGGCGGGAGGAAAGGGCGAGCAGTACTTC	CASVESAGGKGEQYF
TRBJ2-3	-	TRBV5-1	-	TGCGCCAGCAGCTCCCTGGGCGGACTATCCAGGGATACGCAGTATTTT	CASSSLGGLSRDTQYF
TRBJ2-1	-	TRBV19	TRBD2	TGTGCCAGTAGTATCCCGGGAGGTGTAGGGTCCAATGAGCAGTTCTTC	CASSIPGGVGSNEQFF
TRBJ2-1	few	TRBV4-1	-	TGCGCCAGCAGCCACCGGACAGTCTTGTCCTACAATGAGCAGTTCTTC	CASSHRTVLSYNEQFF
TRBJ2-1	-	TRBV5-1	-	TGCGCCAGCAGCTTGGCCAAGCCCAATGAGCAGTTCTTC	CASSLAKPNEQFF
TRBJ1-4	-	TRBV5-1	TRBD1	TGCGCCAGCAGCTCCGGACAGGCCGAGAGTGAAAAACTGTTTTTT	CASSSGQAESEKLFF
TRBJ1-2	few	TRBV9	-	TGTGCCAGCGAGCCGCCCGGGAGTGGCTACACCTTC	CASEPPGSGYTF
TRBJ2-5	-	TRBV20-1	-	TGCAGTGCTAGAGGGGGCAGGGGAGCTTATGAGACCCAGTACTTC	CSARGGRGAYETQYF
TRBJ2-4	-	TRBV4-2	TRBD1	TGTGCCAGCAGCCAAGATCAGGGGGTGGGCAAAAACATTCAGTACTTC	CASSQDQGVGKNIQYF
TRBJ1-6	-	TRBV3-1	TRBD1	TGTGCCAGCAGGCCGACAGGGTTGAGTGATTCACCCCTCCACTTT	CASRPTGLSDSPLHF
TRBJ2-1	-	TRBV5-1	TRBD1	TGCGCCAGCAAAAGGGACAGGGGAGGCAATGAGCAGTTCTTC	CASKRDRGGNEQFF
TRBJ2-4	few	TRBV21-1	-	TGTGCCAGCAGCACTCTACAGGGGGCCAAAAACATTCAGTACTTC	CASSTLQGAKNIQYF
TRBJ1-1	few	TRBV29-1	-	TGCAGCGTTGAACGTGGGTTGAACACTGAAGCTTTCTTT	CSVERGLNTEAFF
TRBJ1-1	few	TRBV4-2	-	TGTGCCAGCAGCCGCGATGGGGGTTACACTGAAGCTTTCTTT	CASSRDGGYTEAFF
TRBJ1-5	-	TRBV5-1	-	TGCGCCAGCAGCCCCTCCAGGGGCAATCAGCCCCAGCATTTT	CASSPSRGNQPQHF
TRBJ1-5	few	TRBV24-1	-	TGTGCCACCAGTGATTCCAGGGCCCCGCGAGGAGAGGGGAATCAGCCCCAGCATTTT	CATSDSRAPRGEGNQPQHF
TRBJ2-7	few	TRBV10-3	-	TGTGCCGTTCAGGGCCCTTCCTACGAGCAGTACTTC	CAVQGPSYEQYF
TRBJ2-6	-	TRBV7-3	-	TGTGCCAGCACCACTATCTCAGGCCCTGGGGCCAACGTCCTGACTTTC	CASTTISGPGANVLTF
TRBJ1-1	few	TRBV4-2	-	TGTGCCAGCAGCCAAGGCAGGAACACTGAAGCTTTCTTT	CASSQGRNTEAFF
TRBJ2-7	few	TRBV12-3/TRBV12-4	-	TGTGCCAGCGAGCGGTACGGGGTGGGGTACGAGCAGTACTTC	CASERYGVGYEQYF
TRBJ1-5	-	TRBV15	-	TGTGCCACCAGCAGAGATAGCCTATTCAATAGCAATCAGCCCCAGCATTTT	CATSRDSLFNSNQPQHF
TRBJ1-2	-	TRBV12-3/TRBV12-4	TRBD1	TGTGCCAGCAGTCCGCGGACAGGTCCTATGGATGGCTACACCTTC	CASSPRTGPMDGYTF
TRBJ1-4	many	TRBV28	TRBD1	TGTGCCAGCAGTTTAAGGACAGGGCCGAATGAAAAACTGTTTTTT	CASSLRTGPNEKLFF
TRBJ2-2	-	TRBV20-1	TRBD2	TGCAGTGCTAGAGCGGGGGGACCCGGGGAGCTGTTTTTT	CSARAGGPGELFF
TRBJ2-7	-	TRBV27	TRBD1	TGTGCCAGCAGTTTGACCGCCGGGACAGGTGGTTACGAGCAGTACTTC	CASSLTAGTGGYEQYF
TRBJ1-1	-	TRBV19	-	TGTGCCAGTAGCAGGACCTCCGACACTGAAGCTTTCTTT	CASSRTSDTEAFF
TRBJ2-5	-	TRBV27	-	TGTGCCAGCAGTTCGCTACTTGGGTCCGGAGAGACCCAGTACTTC	CASSSLLGSGETQYF
TRBJ2-7	many	TRBV28	TRBD2	TGTGCCAGCAGTTTCAACTTTGCGGGGGTATACTACGAGCAGTACTTC	CASSFNFAGVYYEQYF
TRBJ2-7	few	TRBV11-2	-	TGTGCCACTACCGGACAGAGAACCTACGAGCAGTACTTC	CATTGQRTYEQYF
TRBJ1-2	-	TRBV6-2/TRBV6-3	-	TGTGCCAGCAGTCGGGACGGAGCTAACTATGGCTACACCTTC	CASSRDGANYGYTF
TRBJ1-3	few	TRBV6-1	-	TGTGCCAGCAGTGCGACAGGATTCTCTGGAAACACCATATATTTT	CASSATGFSGNTIYF
TRBJ2-7	once	TRBV5-5	-	TGTGCCAGCAGCTCGGCTGCGGGGACCTCCTACGAGCAGTACTTC	CASSSAAGTSYEQYF
TRBJ1-2	few	TRBV5-1	-	TGCGCCAGCAGCTCTGCAGGGGCCACGCTAGGTGGCTACACCTTC	CASSSAGATLGGYTF
TRBJ2-5	few	TRBV11-2	TRBD2	TGTGCCAGCAGACCTAGCGGGGGGGCCCGGGAGACCCAGTACTTC	CASRPSGGARETQYF
TRBJ1-4	-	TRBV2	TRBD1	TGTGCCAGCAGGAAGACAGGGCCGGGAACTAATGAAAAACTGTTTTTT	CASRKTGPGTNEKLFF
TRBJ1-2	few	TRBV20-1	-	TGCAGTGCTTATGACACTAGCTATGGCTACACCTTC	CSAYDTSYGYTF
TRBJ2-3	-	TRBV7-2	-	TGTGCCAGCACCGTGGGAAGGATACTAACAGATACGCAGTATTTT	CASTVGRILTDTQYF
TRBJ2-5	few	TRBV11-2	-	TGTGCCAGCAGCTTAGGGACAGTGGAGACCCAGTACTTC	CASSLGTVETQYF